This TCR beta chain emerged from a study of control samples from healthy donors and cancer patients. The CDR3 is made up of 16 amino acids. Germline values: CDR1 MNHEY, CDR2 SVGAGI. V was shortened by 0 bases and J by 6 bases, with 12 bases between the two germline ends. Clones were read by immunoSEQ multiplex PCR, and TCRdb kept only the in-frame ones, dropping some. The sample lists approximately 89,000 clones, approximately 87% seen once, with about a fifth in the top ten. The material sequenced was blood. The V call is TRBV6-5, the J call TRBJ1-6; D perhaps matches TRBD1 (6 bases). This TCR was sampled from a man in his fifties in good health. Here the CDR3 DNA reads TGTGCCAGCAGTTACTCGACGGCAGGGGCTAATTCACCCCTCCACTTT. Its protein product is CASSYSTAGANSPLHF.